The 4 T cell receptor beta chains below all came from one sample that was sequenced in a study of blood T cell repertoires in COVID-19. The repertoire was sequenced with immunoSEQ multiplex PCR; TCRdb's copy has only in-frame clones and lacks some. The sample lists about 67,000 clones; roughly 85% were seen once. The sample comprised peripheral blood. The receptor source for this set is an elderly woman with acute or convalescent COVID-19.

CDR3 DNA: TGTGCCAGTAGTATATCCGGCCAGGCCTATAATTCACCCCTCCACTTT. This encodes CASSISGQAYNSPLHF. This chain joins TRBV19 and TRBJ1-6; D uncertain. This CDR3 comprises 16 residues. Trimming shortened V by 2 bases and J by 2 bases, and 10 bases separated the two germline ends. Looked up from germline, CDR1 is LNHDA and CDR2 is SQIVND (reference sequence).

The DNA for the CDR3 is TGTGCCAGCAGTTTTTGGTCAGGGGGCCAGCCCCAGCATTTT. Protein sequence: CASSFWSGGQPQHF. This chain links TRBV28 with TRBJ1-5; 8 nucleotides agree with TRBD1. CDR3 size: 14 residues. Germline assignment: CDR1 MDHEN and CDR2 SYDVKM. V lost 3 bases to trimming and J lost 7 bases; unmatched junction nucleotides: 5. The full variable domain, with the rest looked up from reference TRBV28 and TRBJ1-5, is DVKVTQSSRYLVKRTGEKVFLECVQDMDHENMFWYRQDPGLGLRLIYFSYDVKMKEKGDIPEGYSVSREKKERFSLILESASTNQTSMYLCASSFWSGGQPQHFGDGTRLSIL.

This chain joins TRBV9 and TRBJ1-1; D may be TRBD1 (5 bases). Trimming pared 5 bases from V and 0 bases from J, leaving 11 bases between. This CDR3 contains 14 residues. Germline loops: CDR1 SGDLS, CDR2 YYNGEE. The CDR3 region is CASSETAMNTEAFF. CDR3 nucleotide sequence: TGTGCCAGCAGTGAGACAGCTATGAACACTGAAGCTTTCTTT.

The V and J genes are TRBV6-1 and TRBJ1-1; 9 nucleotides line up with TRBD1. The germline V gene has CDR1 MNHNS and CDR2 SASEGT. This CDR3 has 18 amino acids. With 0 bases clipped from V and 0 bases from J, the junction kept 8 bases outside the gene matches. In nucleotides, the CDR3 is TGTGCCAGCAGTGAAGCAGGCGGCGGGACAGGGTTGAACACTGAAGCTTTCTTT. Its protein is CASSEAGGGTGLNTEAFF.